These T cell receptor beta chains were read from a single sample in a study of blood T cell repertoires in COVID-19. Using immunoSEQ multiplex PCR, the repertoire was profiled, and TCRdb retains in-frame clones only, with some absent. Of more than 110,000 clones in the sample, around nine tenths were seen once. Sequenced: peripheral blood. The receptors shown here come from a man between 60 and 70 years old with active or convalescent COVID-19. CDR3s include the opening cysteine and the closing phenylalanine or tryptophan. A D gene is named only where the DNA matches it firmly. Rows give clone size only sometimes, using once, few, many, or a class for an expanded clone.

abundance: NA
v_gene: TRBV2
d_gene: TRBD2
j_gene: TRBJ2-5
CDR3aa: CASSPLAGRETQYF
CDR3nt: TGTGCCAGCAGTCCTCTAGCGGGAAGAGAGACCCAGTACTTC

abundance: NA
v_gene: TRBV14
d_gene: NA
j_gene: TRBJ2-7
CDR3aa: CASSRTGSLSYEQYF
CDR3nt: TGTGCCAGCAGCCGCACAGGGTCCCTTTCCTACGAGCAGTACTTC

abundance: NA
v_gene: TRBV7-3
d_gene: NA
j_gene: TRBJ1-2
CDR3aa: CASSLNWAGEGYTF
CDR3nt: TGTGCCAGCAGCTTAAATTGGGCAGGGGAAGGCTACACCTTC

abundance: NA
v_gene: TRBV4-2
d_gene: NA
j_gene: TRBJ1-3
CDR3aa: CASSQEIRLADTIYF
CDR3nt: TGTGCCAGCAGCCAAGAAATAAGGCTGGCGGACACCATATATTTT

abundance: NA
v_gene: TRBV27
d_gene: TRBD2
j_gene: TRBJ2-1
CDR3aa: CASSLKSLGLVSEQFF
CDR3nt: TGTGCCAGCAGTTTAAAGAGTTTGGGACTAGTCAGTGAGCAGTTCTTC

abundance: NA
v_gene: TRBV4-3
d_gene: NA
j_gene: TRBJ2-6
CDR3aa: CASSRAANVLTF
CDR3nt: TGCGCCAGCAGCCGCGCGGCCAACGTCCTGACTTTC

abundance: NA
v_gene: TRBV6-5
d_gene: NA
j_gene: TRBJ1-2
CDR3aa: CASSYEAARGYTF
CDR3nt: TGTGCCAGCAGTTACGAGGCGGCGCGGGGCTACACCTTC

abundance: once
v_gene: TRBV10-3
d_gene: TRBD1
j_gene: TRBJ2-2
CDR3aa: CAISDWGQGAGTGELFF
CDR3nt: TGTGCCATCAGTGATTGGGGACAGGGGGCGGGCACCGGGGAGCTGTTTTTT

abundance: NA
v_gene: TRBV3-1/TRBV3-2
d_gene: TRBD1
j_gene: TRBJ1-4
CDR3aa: CASSQDRGMVVKLFF
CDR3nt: TGTGCCAGCAGCCAGGACAGGGGGATGGTGGTAAAACTGTTTTTT

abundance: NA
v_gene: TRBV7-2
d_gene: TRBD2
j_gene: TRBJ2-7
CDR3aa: CASSYPGLAGAGEQYF
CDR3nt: TGTGCCAGCAGCTACCCGGGACTAGCGGGAGCGGGGGAGCAGTACTTC

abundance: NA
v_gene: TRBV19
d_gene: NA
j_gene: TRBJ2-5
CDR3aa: CASSVKPGTQYF
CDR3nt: TGTGCCAGTAGTGTAAAGCCGGGAACCCAGTACTTC

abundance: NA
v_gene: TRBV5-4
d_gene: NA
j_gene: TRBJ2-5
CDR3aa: CASSRGLDQETQYF
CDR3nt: TGTGCCAGCAGCAGGGGACTGGACCAAGAGACCCAGTACTTC

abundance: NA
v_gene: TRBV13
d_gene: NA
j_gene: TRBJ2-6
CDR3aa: CASSLIGGGSGANVLTF
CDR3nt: TGTGCCAGCAGCCTAATCGGGGGTGGTTCTGGGGCCAACGTCCTGACTTTC

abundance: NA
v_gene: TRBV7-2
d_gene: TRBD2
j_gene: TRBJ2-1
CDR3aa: CASSLVAGAQKNEQFF
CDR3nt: TGTGCCAGCAGCTTAGTAGCGGGAGCTCAGAAAAATGAGCAGTTCTTC

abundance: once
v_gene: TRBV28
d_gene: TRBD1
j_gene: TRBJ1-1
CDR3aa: CASMPGQKMNTEAFF
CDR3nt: TGTGCCAGCATGCCGGGACAGAAAATGAACACTGAAGCTTTCTTT

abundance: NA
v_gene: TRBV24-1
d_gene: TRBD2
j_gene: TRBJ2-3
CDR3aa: CATSDFARGGTDTQYF
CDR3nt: TGTGCCACCAGTGATTTCGCGCGGGGGGGGACAGATACGCAGTATTTT

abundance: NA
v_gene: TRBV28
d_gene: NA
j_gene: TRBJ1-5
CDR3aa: CASRATGNNQPQHF
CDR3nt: TGTGCCAGCAGGGCTACAGGGAACAATCAGCCCCAGCATTTT

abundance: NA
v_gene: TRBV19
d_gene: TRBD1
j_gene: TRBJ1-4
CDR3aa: CAWDRDEKLFF
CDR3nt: TGTGCCTGGGACAGGGATGAAAAACTGTTTTTT

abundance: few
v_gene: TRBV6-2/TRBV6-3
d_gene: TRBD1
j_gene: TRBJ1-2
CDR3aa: CASSYRTGRGYTF
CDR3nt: TGTGCCAGCAGTTACCGGACAGGGCGAGGCTACACCTTC

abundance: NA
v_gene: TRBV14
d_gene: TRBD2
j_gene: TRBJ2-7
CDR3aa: CASSQGSSGSWYEQYF
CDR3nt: TGTGCCAGCAGCCAAGGTAGCAGCGGGAGTTGGTACGAGCAGTACTTC

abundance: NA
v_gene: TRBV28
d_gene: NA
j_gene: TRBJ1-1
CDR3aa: CASSDPGGAPPNTEAFF
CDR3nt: TGTGCCAGCAGTGACCCGGGGGGGGCGCCACCAAACACTGAAGCTTTCTTT

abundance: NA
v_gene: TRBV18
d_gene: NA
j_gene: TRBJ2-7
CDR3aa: CASSVGAGNYEQYF
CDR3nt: TGTGCCAGCTCAGTTGGGGCAGGGAACTACGAGCAGTACTTC

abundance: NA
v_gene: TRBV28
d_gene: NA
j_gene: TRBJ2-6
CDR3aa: CASTPSQVTGANVLTF
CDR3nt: TGTGCCAGCACTCCTTCCCAGGTAACTGGGGCCAACGTCCTGACTTTC

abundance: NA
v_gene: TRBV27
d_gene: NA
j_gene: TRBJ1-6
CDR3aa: CASSLQQGPRSPLHF
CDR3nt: TGTGCCAGCAGTTTACAACAGGGCCCCCGTTCACCCCTCCACTTT

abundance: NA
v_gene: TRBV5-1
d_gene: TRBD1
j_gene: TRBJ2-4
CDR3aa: CASSLASEGTGNIQYF
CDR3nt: TGCGCCAGCAGCTTGGCCTCCGAAGGGACAGGAAACATTCAGTACTTC

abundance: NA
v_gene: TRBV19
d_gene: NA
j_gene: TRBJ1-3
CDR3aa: CATKTQPSGNTIYF
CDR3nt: TGTGCCACAAAAACACAACCCTCTGGAAACACCATATATTTT

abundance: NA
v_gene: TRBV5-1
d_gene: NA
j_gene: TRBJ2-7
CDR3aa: CASSPRPASEAYEQYF
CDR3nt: TGCGCCAGCAGCCCAAGGCCCGCTAGCGAGGCCTACGAGCAGTACTTC

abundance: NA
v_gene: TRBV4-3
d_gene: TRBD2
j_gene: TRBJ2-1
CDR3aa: CASSQTWTSGIGEQFF
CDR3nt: TGCGCCAGCAGCCAAACATGGACTAGCGGGATTGGAGAGCAGTTCTTC

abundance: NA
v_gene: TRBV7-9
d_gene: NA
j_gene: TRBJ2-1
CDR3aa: CAAGSGYYNEQFF
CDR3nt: TGTGCCGCAGGCAGCGGATACTACAATGAGCAGTTCTTC

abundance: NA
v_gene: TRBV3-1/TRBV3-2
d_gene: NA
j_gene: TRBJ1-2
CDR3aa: CASSQDPGSGGYTF
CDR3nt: TGTGCCAGCAGCCAAGATCCCGGTTCAGGAGGCTACACCTTC

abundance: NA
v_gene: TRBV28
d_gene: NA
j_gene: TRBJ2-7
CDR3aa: CASSLRGILIYEQYF
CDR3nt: TGTGCCAGCAGTTTAAGGGGGATCCTAATCTACGAGCAGTACTTC

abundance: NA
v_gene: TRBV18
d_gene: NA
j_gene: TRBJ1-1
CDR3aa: CASSPAEMNTEAFF
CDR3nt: TGTGCCAGCTCACCGGCAGAAATGAACACTGAAGCTTTCTTT

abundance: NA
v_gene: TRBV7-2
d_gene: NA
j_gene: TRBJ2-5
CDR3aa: CASSSSYLGAQYF
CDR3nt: TGTGCCAGCAGCTCTTCCTACCTCGGGGCCCAGTACTTC

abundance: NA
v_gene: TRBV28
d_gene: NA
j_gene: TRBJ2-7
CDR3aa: CASGSSDEQYF
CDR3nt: TGTGCCAGCGGGTCTAGTGACGAGCAGTACTTC

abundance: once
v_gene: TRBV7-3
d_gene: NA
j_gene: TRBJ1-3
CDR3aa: CASSSGFGNTIYF
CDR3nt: TGTGCCAGCAGTTCGGGGTTTGGAAACACCATATATTTT

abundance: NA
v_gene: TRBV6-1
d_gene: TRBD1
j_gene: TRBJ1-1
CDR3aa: CASSEVQGATEAFF
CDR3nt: TGTGCCAGCAGTGAGGTGCAGGGGGCCACTGAAGCTTTCTTT

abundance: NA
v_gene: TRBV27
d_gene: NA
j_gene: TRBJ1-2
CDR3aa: CASSLSRGGAYGYTF
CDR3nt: TGTGCCAGCAGTTTAAGTCGGGGAGGGGCTTATGGCTACACCTTC

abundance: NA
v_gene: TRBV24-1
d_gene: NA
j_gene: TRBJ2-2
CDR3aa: CATSDQLTSGITGELFF
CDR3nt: TGTGCCACCAGTGACCAGCTTACTTCGGGAATCACCGGGGAGCTGTTTTTT

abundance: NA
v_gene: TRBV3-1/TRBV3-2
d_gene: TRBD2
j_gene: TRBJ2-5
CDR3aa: CASSQEGLAQETQYF
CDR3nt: TGTGCCAGCAGCCAAGAGGGACTAGCGCAAGAGACCCAGTACTTC

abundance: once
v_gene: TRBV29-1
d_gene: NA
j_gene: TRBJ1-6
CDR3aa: CSVGWGENSPLHF
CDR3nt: TGCAGCGTGGGGTGGGGGGAAAATTCACCCCTCCACTTT

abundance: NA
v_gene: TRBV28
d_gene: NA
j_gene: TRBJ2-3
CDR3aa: CASSRLAVGDTQYF
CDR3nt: TGTGCCAGCAGCCGACTTGCGGTGGGAGATACGCAGTATTTT

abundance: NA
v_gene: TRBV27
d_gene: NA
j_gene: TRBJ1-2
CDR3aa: CASRRGQNYGYTF
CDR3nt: TGTGCCAGCAGACGGGGACAAAACTATGGCTACACCTTC

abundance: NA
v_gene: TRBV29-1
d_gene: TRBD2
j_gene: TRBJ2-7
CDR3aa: CSVELLAVPYEQYF
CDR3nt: TGCAGCGTTGAGTTACTAGCGGTTCCCTACGAGCAGTACTTC

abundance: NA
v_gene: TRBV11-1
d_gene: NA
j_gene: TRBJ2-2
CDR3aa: CASSLYRDTNTGELFF
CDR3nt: TGTGCCAGCAGCTTATACCGGGACACCAACACCGGGGAGCTGTTTTTT

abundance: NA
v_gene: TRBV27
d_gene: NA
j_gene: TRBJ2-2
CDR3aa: CASSLAGALPLELFF
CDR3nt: TGTGCCAGCAGTTTAGCGGGGGCGCTCCCGTTGGAGCTGTTTTTT

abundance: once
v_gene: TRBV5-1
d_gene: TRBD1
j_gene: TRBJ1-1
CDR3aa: CASSPGTGGMNTEAFF
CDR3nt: TGCGCCAGCAGCCCGGGGACAGGGGGTATGAACACTGAAGCTTTCTTT

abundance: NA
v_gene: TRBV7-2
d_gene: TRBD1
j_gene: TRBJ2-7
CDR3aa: CASSFLGQGFDEQYF
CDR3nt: TGTGCCAGCAGCTTTCTGGGACAGGGGTTCGACGAGCAGTACTTC

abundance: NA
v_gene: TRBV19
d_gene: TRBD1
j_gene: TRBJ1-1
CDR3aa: CASSPRQGNTEAFF
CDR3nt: TGTGCCAGTAGCCCACGACAGGGGAACACTGAAGCTTTCTTT

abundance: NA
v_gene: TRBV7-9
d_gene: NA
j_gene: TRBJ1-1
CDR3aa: CASSPGTRNTEAFF
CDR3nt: TGTGCCAGCAGCCCTGGGACAAGGAACACTGAAGCTTTCTTT

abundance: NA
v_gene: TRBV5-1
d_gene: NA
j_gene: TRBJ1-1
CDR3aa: CASSLGSINTEAFF
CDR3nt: TGCGCCAGCAGCTTGGGCAGTATTAACACTGAAGCTTTCTTT